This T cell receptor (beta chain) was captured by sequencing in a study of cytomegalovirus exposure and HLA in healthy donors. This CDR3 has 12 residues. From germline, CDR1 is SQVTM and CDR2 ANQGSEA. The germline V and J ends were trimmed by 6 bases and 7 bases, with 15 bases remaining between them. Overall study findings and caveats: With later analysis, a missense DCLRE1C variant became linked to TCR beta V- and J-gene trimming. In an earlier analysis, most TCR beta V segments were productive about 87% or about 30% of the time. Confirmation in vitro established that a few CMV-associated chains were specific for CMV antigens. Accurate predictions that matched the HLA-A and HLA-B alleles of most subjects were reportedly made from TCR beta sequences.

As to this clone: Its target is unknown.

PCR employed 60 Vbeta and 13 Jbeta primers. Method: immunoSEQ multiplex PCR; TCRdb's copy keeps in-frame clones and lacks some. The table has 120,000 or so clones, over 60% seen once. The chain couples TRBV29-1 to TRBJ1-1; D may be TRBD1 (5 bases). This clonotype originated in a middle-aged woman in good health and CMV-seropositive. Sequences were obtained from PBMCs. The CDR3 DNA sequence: TGCAGCGTGGGGACGGGGGGACTTGAAGCTTTCTTT. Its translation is CSVGTGGLEAFF.